Shown below are 18 T cell receptor beta chains from a single sample sequenced in a study of T-cell memory formation after mild COVID-19. TCRdb reprocessed the 5' RACE reads via MiXCR and lists one record per CDR3 protein. The table has 45,000 to 65,000 distinct CDR3 sequences, over 7.5% seen once; the top ten hold roughly 1.2%. Sequenced material: PBMCs or a T cell subset sorted from them (not recorded which). These receptors came from a man aged 18 to 35 who had mild COVID-19 (a few samples of this study predate the infection). Cell type and time point are not known.

This clonotype was seen a handful of times. The rearrangement uses TRBV7-2 and TRBJ2-5, with TRBD1 matching 7 bases. The J segment lost 3 bases and the V segment lost 3 bases, leaving 7 bases of the junction unmatched. Germline CDR1 reads SGHTA; CDR2 reads FQGNSA. CDR3 length: 15 amino acids. DNA of the CDR3: TGTGCCAGCAGCTTGATGGGGACAGAGGAAGAGACCCAGTACTTC. It is translated as CASSLMGTEEETQYF. Full variable domain (rest looked up from reference TRBV7-2 and TRBJ2-5): GAGVSQSPSNKVTEKGKDVELRCDPISGHTALYWYRQSLGQGLEFLIYFQGNSAPDKSGLPSDRFSAERTGGSVSTLTIQRTQQEDSAVYLCASSLMGTEEETQYFGPGTRLLVL.

In this sample, this clonotype turned up many times. The V gene is TRBV19, the J gene TRBJ2-5, with 10 bases matching TRBD2. Germline lookup yields CDR1 LNHDA and CDR2 SQIVND (reference sequence). The CDR3 runs to 16 residues. V was pared by 2 bases and J by 1 base, with 4 bases of the junction left unmatched. CDR3 nucleotide sequence: TGTGCCAGTAGTATAAGGGCTAGCGGGGGCCAAGAGACCCAGTACTTC. This gives the protein CASSIRASGGQETQYF. The complete variable domain, with remaining parts taken from reference TRBV19 and TRBJ2-5, reads DGGITQSPKYLFRKEGQNVTLSCEQNLNHDAMYWYRQDPGQGLRLIYYSQIVNDFQKGDIAEGYSVSREKKESFPLTVTSAQKNPTAFYLCASSIRASGGQETQYFGPGTRLLVL.

This clonotype appeared a few times. The V and J genes are TRBV7-2 and TRBJ2-3; D not resolved. The CDR3 is 14 amino acids. With 4 bases removed from V and 4 bases from J, the gap between germline ends came to 12 bases. Germline CDR1 reads SGHTA; CDR2 reads FQGNSA. In DNA form, the CDR3 reads TGTGCCAGCAGCTCCCCCGCGGCGGCAGATACGCAGTATTTT. Its translation is CASSSPAAADTQYF.

The table lists this clonotype with many counts. The rearrangement links TRBV7-8 to TRBJ1-1, with D uncertain. Germline CDR1 and CDR2: SGHVS and FQNEAQ. Trimming stripped 5 bases from V and 4 bases from J, with 14 bases between. The CDR3 is 14 amino acids. The DNA of the CDR3 is TGTGCCAGCAGCCCCATTTACCGAAGCACTGAAGCTTTCTTT. This translates into CASSPIYRSTEAFF.

This clonotype has just a few counts. The genes are TRBV7-2 and TRBJ2-3; the match to TRBD1 covers 10 bases. The J segment lost 1 base and the V segment lost 5 bases, leaving 3 bases of the junction unmatched. Germline CDR1 SGHTA, CDR2 FQGNSA. This CDR3 has 15 residues. The CDR3 protein is CASSRGQGGTDTQYF. CDR3 in DNA: TGTGCCAGCAGCCGCGGACAGGGGGGCACAGATACGCAGTATTTT.

The chain has TRBV5-6 and TRBJ1-2; D is undetermined. The CDR3 consists of 12 residues. Per the germline V gene, CDR1 is SGHDT and CDR2 is YYEEEE. Between the trimmed V and J ends, which lost 2 bases and 1 base, there was a span of 3 bases. CDR3 loop: CASSLSNYGYTF. Written as DNA, the CDR3 is TGTGCCAGCAGCTTAAGTAACTATGGCTACACCTTC. Variable domain in full (rest from reference TRBV5-6 and TRBJ1-2): DAGVTQSPTHLIKTRGQQVTLRCSPKSGHDTVSWYQQALGQGPQFIFQYYEEEERQRGNFPDRFSGHQFPNYSSELNVNALLLGDSALYLCASSLSNYGYTFGSGTRLTVV.

This clonotype was counted many times. V usage is TRBV12-3 or TRBV12-4 and J usage is TRBJ2-5; D unclear. CDR3 length equals 12 residues. Deletions cut 6 bases from V and 1 base from J, with 6 bases between. The CDR3 DNA reads TGTGCCAGCAGCGCCCTCCAAGAGACCCAGTACTTC. It yields the protein CASSALQETQYF.

The V gene is TRBV7-9, the J gene TRBJ2-3, with a tentative D call TRBD1 (5 bases). The length of the CDR3 is 16 residues. Germline CDR1 SEHNR, CDR2 FQNEAQ (reference sequence). Trimming stripped 2 bases from V and 2 bases from J, with 14 bases between. This CDR3 reads CASSLPGIYHTDTQYF. The DNA of the CDR3 is TGTGCCAGCAGCTTACCAGGGATATACCACACAGATACGCAGTATTTT. Full variable domain (rest looked up from reference TRBV7-9 and TRBJ2-3): DTGVSQNPRHKITKRGQNVTFRCDPISEHNRLYWYRQTLGQGPEFLTYFQNEAQLEKSRLLSDRFSAERPKGSFSTLEIQRTEQGDSAMYLCASSLPGIYHTDTQYFGPGTRLTVL.

The chain employs TRBV6-2 or TRBV6-3 and TRBJ1-2; unclear D gene. V was clipped by 3 bases and J by 5 bases, with 7 bases between them. CDR1 MNHEY and CDR2 SVGEGT come from the germline V gene. The CDR3 covers 12 residues. In DNA, the CDR3 is TGTGCCAGCAGTTATTCCCTATATGGCTACACCTTC. Its translation is CASSYSLYGYTF.

This clonotype was seen a few times. The V call is TRBV5-1, the J call TRBJ2-2; 10 positions agree with TRBD2. The CDR3 runs to 17 residues. V gave up 4 bases and J gave up 2 bases; unmatched junction bases: 8. Per germline, CDR1 SGHRS and CDR2 YFSETQ. The CDR3 region has the DNA TGCGCCAGCAGCGTACTAGCGGGGACCCTTAACACCGGGGAGCTGTTTTTT. Protein sequence: CASSVLAGTLNTGELFF.

The chain couples TRBV5-1 to TRBJ2-2, with no clear D. Trimming removed 5 bases at V and 4 bases at J, with 6 bases between. This CDR3 is built from 12 residues. Germline assignment: CDR1 SGHRS and CDR2 YFSETQ. The CDR3 here is CASSEPTGELFF. The CDR3, as DNA: TGCGCCAGCAGTGAGCCCACCGGGGAGCTGTTTTTT.

A few counts support this clonotype. The V and J genes are TRBV5-1 and TRBJ2-3, with TRBD2 identical over 8 bases. The CDR3 is 15 amino acids. J lost 1 base, V lost 1 base, and 2 bases had no gene match. CDR1 is SGHRS and CDR2 is YFSETQ in the germline V gene. The CDR3 protein is CASSLQRGRTDTQYF. CDR3 sequence (DNA): TGCGCCAGCAGCTTGCAGCGGGGGCGCACAGATACGCAGTATTTT.

The V gene is TRBV4-1, the J gene TRBJ1-2; 7 bases line up with TRBD1. Trimming removed 5 bases from V and 2 bases from J; junction bases left unmatched: 11. This CDR3 comprises 16 residues. Germline V gives CDR1 MGHRA, CDR2 YSYEKL. CDR3 DNA sequence: TGCGCCAGCAGCTTCAGGGGCCAGGGGGAAAACTATGGCTACACCTTC. Protein sequence: CASSFRGQGENYGYTF.

The chain links TRBV2 to TRBJ2-7; D perhaps matches TRBD1 (6 bases). Looked up from germline, CDR1 is SNHLY and CDR2 is FYNNEI. This CDR3 contains 13 residues. V lost 7 bases and J lost 5, with 15 bases in between. DNA of the CDR3: TGTGCCAGCATTGGGGGCCAAGGGGACGAGCAGTACTTC. This codes for CASIGGQGDEQYF.

There are a few counts of this clonotype. The V call is TRBV4-2, the J call TRBJ1-1; D is undetermined. The CDR3 has 16 amino acids. CDR1 and CDR2 from the germline V gene are LGHNA and YNFKEQ. V lost 1 base and J lost 13, with 25 bases in between. CDR3 sequence: CASSQARFEVGKRDFF. CDR3 coding DNA: TGTGCCAGCAGCCAAGCAAGGTTCGAGGTTGGGAAAAGGGATTTCTTT.

This clonotype came up many times. The genes are TRBV4-2 and TRBJ2-7; possibly TRBD2 for D (5 bases). The V gene's germline CDR1 is LGHNA and CDR2 YNFKEQ. There are 15 residues in the CDR3. Trimming removed 0 bases at V and 3 bases at J, with 12 bases between. CDR3 sequence: CASSQDGRGVYEQYV. The CDR3, as DNA: TGTGCCAGCAGCCAAGATGGTCGGGGAGTCTACGAGCAGTACGTC.

This clonotype came up many times. The chain couples TRBV5-1 to TRBJ2-5; 7 nucleotides line up with TRBD2. After removal of 2 bases from V and 4 bases from J, the junction contained 11 bases not matched to a gene. This CDR3 spans 16 amino acids. Germline-derived CDR1 and CDR2 are SGHRS and YFSETQ. The CDR3 nucleotides read TGCGCCAGCAGCTTTGCCGGACGACAGCGGGGAGAGACCCAGTACTTC. Its translation is CASSFAGRQRGETQYF.

The rearrangement uses TRBV4-3 and TRBJ2-4; 7 bases map to TRBD1. The germline CDR1 and CDR2 sequences are LGHNA and YSLEER. V shed 3 bases, J shed 8 bases, and the junction held 4 bases outside the gene matches. The CDR3 is 13 residues long. The CDR3 DNA follows: TGCGCCAGCAGCCATATACAGGGGCACATTCAGTACTTC. This codes for CASSHIQGHIQYF.